One sample yielded the 18 T cell receptor beta chains listed below, sequenced in a study of T cell responses to AZD1222 COVID-19 vaccine. Produced via immunoSEQ multiplex PCR; TCRdb's table is partial and in-frame only. The table includes 95,000 to 150,000 clones, 80% to 90% detected once. The sample here was peripheral blood, taken on day 0 of AZD1222 vaccination. These receptors came from an adult in good health.

The rearrangement uses TRBV4-1 and TRBJ1-2, with a tentative D call TRBD1 (5 bases). Germline V gene data show CDR1 as MGHRA and CDR2 as YSYEKL. The CDR3 spans 16 residues. Trimming took 3 bases from V and 2 from J, leaving 16 bases between them. The CDR3 DNA reads TGCGCCAGCAGCCACGGGACTTTCCTGGGGAACTATGGCTACACCTTC. This translates into CASSHGTFLGNYGYTF.

This sequence joins TRBV7-3 and TRBJ2-3; D is undetermined. The V end lost 5 bases, the J end lost 1 base, and 7 bases lay between the germline ends. There are 13 residues in the CDR3. Germline V CDR1 and CDR2: SGHTA, FQGTGA. The CDR3 DNA reads as TGTGCCAGCAGCACCCCCGGCACAGATACGCAGTATTTT. Amino acids: CASSTPGTDTQYF.

The count of this clone is one. The chain has TRBV4-1 and TRBJ2-6; D remains ambiguous. Germline V gene sequence: CDR1 MGHRA, CDR2 YSYEKL. With 4 bases removed from V and 3 bases from J, the gap between germline ends came to 10 bases. This CDR3 is built from 15 residues. The CDR3 spells CASSLGFFGANVLTF. For the CDR3, the DNA is TGCGCCAGCAGCCTGGGGTTTTTTGGGGCCAACGTCCTGACTTTC.

The table lists this clone with a count of one. The chain joins TRBV15 to TRBJ2-7, with TRBD1 matching 9 bases. The CDR3 length is 14 residues. With V trimmed by 3 bases and J by 7 bases, 7 bases remained unmatched. The germline V gene has CDR1 LNHNV and CDR2 YYDKDF (reference sequence). The CDR3 loop reads CATSSVRDRVEQYF. The CDR3 bases are TGTGCCACCAGCAGTGTCCGGGACAGGGTTGAGCAGTACTTC.

In its sample, this clone was seen once. The rearrangement uses TRBV4-1 and TRBJ1-4, with a weak D call TRBD1 (5 bases). Germline V gives CDR1 MGHRA, CDR2 YSYEKL. This CDR3 spans 15 amino acids. V was cut by 2 bases and J by 6 bases, with 13 bases left in between. The CDR3 here is CASSQIGTSYEKLFF. CDR3 sequence (DNA): TGCGCCAGCAGCCAAATCGGGACGTCCTATGAAAAACTGTTTTTT.

The chain employs TRBV9 and TRBJ1-4, with 8 bases identical to TRBD1. The germline V gene encodes CDR1 SGDLS and CDR2 YYNGEE. J gave up 7 bases and V 3 bases, and 2 bases lay outside the gene matches. This CDR3 has 13 amino acids. The CDR3 DNA reads TGTGCCAGCAGCGGTGGACAGGGTGAAAAACTGTTTTTT. Residues: CASSGGQGEKLFF.

The V gene is TRBV18, the J gene TRBJ1-3, with 10 bases fitting TRBD1. This CDR3 region has 19 residues. Trimming cost V 0 bases and J 0 bases; bases outside gene matches: 8. The V gene's germline CDR1 is KGHSH and CDR2 LQKENI. CDR3 protein: CASSPPGTGVPLSGNTIYF. The CDR3, as DNA: TGTGCCAGCTCACCACCCGGGACAGGGGTCCCTCTCTCTGGAAACACCATATATTTT.

The chain joins TRBV5-6 to TRBJ1-6; no definite D call. V shed 2 bases and J shed 2 bases, with 5 bases lying between them. Germline V lookup: CDR1 SGHDT, CDR2 YYEEEE. The CDR3 is 14 amino acids. The CDR3 DNA reads as TGTGCCAGCAGCTTCCGGGCCTATAATTCACCCCTCCACTTT. This sequence encodes CASSFRAYNSPLHF.

V is TRBV11-2 and J is TRBJ2-1; no clear D gene. CDR1 and CDR2 (germline): SGHAT, FQNNGV. Between the trimmed V and J ends, which lost 2 bases and 0 bases, there was a span of 11 bases. The CDR3 totals 16 residues. The CDR3 is CASSLLVRSSYNEQFF. The CDR3 nucleotides are TGTGCCAGCAGCTTACTTGTGAGGAGCTCCTACAATGAGCAGTTCTTC.

V and J are TRBV7-3 and TRBJ2-1; TRBD1 aligns across 7 bases. The V gene's germline CDR1 is SGHTA and CDR2 FQGTGA. The CDR3 consists of 15 residues. With V trimmed by 6 bases and J by 8 bases, 13 bases remained unmatched. CDR3: CASSPQLTGWDEQFF. CDR3 coding DNA: TGTGCCAGCAGTCCTCAATTGACAGGGTGGGATGAGCAGTTCTTC.

The V call is TRBV9, the J call TRBJ2-6; a possible D gene is TRBD2 (5 bases). Trimming cost V 0 bases and J 2 bases, with 12 bases left between them. Germline CDR1 is SGDLS and CDR2 is YYNGEE. The CDR3 is made up of 17 amino acids. CDR3 in amino acids: CASSVAWAGTGANVLTF. In nucleotides, the CDR3 is TGTGCCAGCAGCGTAGCGTGGGCGGGCACTGGGGCCAACGTCCTGACTTTC.

This chain joins TRBV7-2 and TRBJ1-6, with a tentative D call TRBD1 (5 bases). V was cut by 6 bases and J by 4 bases, with 16 bases left in between. Germline V CDR1 and CDR2: SGHTA, FQGNSA. CDR3 length equals 16 residues. CDR3 sequence (DNA): TGTGCCAGCAGAACTACGGGGGGGGAATATAATTCACCCCTCCACTTT. It yields the protein CASRTTGGEYNSPLHF.

This rearrangement joins TRBV12-3 or TRBV12-4 to TRBJ2-1; D unclear. The CDR3 has 12 residues. V was pared by 0 bases and J by 4 bases, with 1 base between. CDR3 coding DNA: TGTGCCAGCAGTTTAGCATACAATGAGCAGTTCTTC. It yields the protein CASSLAYNEQFF.

The V gene is TRBV14, the J gene TRBJ2-7, with a tentative D call TRBD2 (6 bases). The CDR3 is made up of 12 amino acids. Trimming removed 4 bases at V and 7 bases at J, with 11 bases between. Germline V gives CDR1 SGHDN, CDR2 FVKESK. CDR3 nucleotides: TGTGCCAGCAGCCCGGGAGCGCTAGAGCAGTACTTC. It is translated as CASSPGALEQYF.

The rearrangement links TRBV7-6 to TRBJ1-4; possibly TRBD1 for D (6 bases). Trimming stripped 5 bases from V and 4 bases from J, with 14 bases between. This CDR3 is built from 15 residues. Germline V CDR1 and CDR2: SGHVS, FNYEAQ. The CDR3 DNA sequence: TGTGCCAGCAGCCGGAGGGGGGGAGTTAATGAAAAACTGTTTTTT. Translating it yields CASSRRGGVNEKLFF.

V gene TRBV27 combines with J gene TRBJ2-7; D remains ambiguous. Trimming shortened V by 2 bases and J by 3 bases, and 14 bases separated the two germline ends. The CDR3 extends over 15 amino acids. Germline values: CDR1 MNHEY, CDR2 SMNVEV (reference sequence). The CDR3 is CASSLGSGWIYEQYF. The CDR3 nucleotides are TGTGCCAGCAGTTTAGGGTCCGGGTGGATCTACGAGCAGTACTTC.

The chain links TRBV21-1 to TRBJ2-7; no DNA check was done on the table's D call, TRBD2. TRBV21-1 corresponds to a pseudogene. This CDR3 has 15 residues. CDR3 sequence reads: CASSTYDGRNYEQYF. CDR3 bases: TGTGCCAGCAGCACCTACGACGGGAGAAACTACGAGCAGTACTTC.

This rearrangement joins TRBV7-9 to TRBJ1-1; the D is unclear. V shed 3 bases and J shed 6 bases, with 14 bases lying between them. The germline V gene encodes CDR1 SEHNR and CDR2 FQNEAQ (reference sequence). The length of the CDR3 is 14 residues. The CDR3 region is CASSLGSSPPEAFF. Here the CDR3 DNA reads TGTGCCAGCAGCTTGGGGTCCTCCCCGCCTGAAGCTTTCTTT.